This is a list of T cell receptor beta chains from one sample in a study of shared T cell receptors in the human thymus. Only in-frame clones appear in the TCRdb table, and some are missing; sequencing was by immunoSEQ multiplex PCR. The table has 630,000 or so clones, 87% seen once. These sequences were also reported in another study, on human thymus T cells.

The sample was thymocytes. The receptor source for this set is a boy under two years old with a congenital heart defect. Both conserved end residues are part of each CDR3. A D gene is named only where the DNA matches it firmly. Where a row states a size, it is once, few, many or the class of an expanded clone; other rows omit it.

J | V | size | D | DNA | CDR3
TRBJ1-5 | TRBV5-8 | once | NA | TGTGCCAGCAGCATGGGACCTGCGGGCTGGCCCCAGCATTTT | CASSMGPAGWPQHF
TRBJ2-7 | TRBV4-1 | few | NA | TGCGCCAGCAGCCTCTCCCGCCTAGACGAGCAGTACTTC | CASSLSRLDEQYF
TRBJ2-5 | TRBV11-2 | NA | NA | TGTGCCAGCAGCATTGACACTGGGTTGGAGACCCAGTACTTC | CASSIDTGLETQYF
TRBJ2-7 | TRBV2 | NA | TRBD2 | TGTGCCAGCGGGGAGCGGGGGAGCGCTAATAAAAGACGCTCCTACGAGCAGTACTTC | CASGERGSANKRRSYEQYF
TRBJ1-4 | TRBV15 | NA | NA | TGTGCCACCAGCAGAGGGAAACCCCCCCAGGGCTATGAAAAACTGTTTTTT | CATSRGKPPQGYEKLFF
TRBJ2-3 | TRBV14 | NA | TRBD1 | TGTGCCAGCAGCCAACCACGGGGGGGACAGGGGGCAGATACGCAGTATTTT | CASSQPRGGQGADTQYF
TRBJ2-7 | TRBV4-1 | NA | TRBD2 | TGCGCCAGCAGCCACGGACTAGCGGGAGCGGGAGAGCAGTACTTC | CASSHGLAGAGEQYF
TRBJ1-2 | TRBV5-1 | NA | NA | TGCGCCAGCAGCTTGGGAAATAGGCCTGGAGACTATGGCTACACCTTC | CASSLGNRPGDYGYTF
TRBJ1-1 | TRBV27 | NA | TRBD1 | TGTGCCAGCAGGGGGGGCCAGGGGGCAAAGAACACTGAAGCTTTCTTT | CASRGGQGAKNTEAFF
TRBJ2-5 | TRBV10-2 | NA | NA | TGCGCCAGCAGTGAATCTAGGGGCCAAGAGACCCAGTACTTC | CASSESRGQETQYF
TRBJ2-2 | TRBV10-2 | NA | NA | TGCGCCACCATATATGCAAACCGCGATAACACCGGGGAGCTGTTTTTT | CATIYANRDNTGELFF
TRBJ2-1 | TRBV15 | NA | TRBD2 | TGTGCCACCAGCAGAGATCAGATGACTAGCGGGAGGGCCGGTGAGCAGTTCTTC | CATSRDQMTSGRAGEQFF
TRBJ1-3 | TRBV15 | NA | NA | TGTGCCACCAGCAGAGGAACTCGCGACAGCTCTGGAAACACCATATATTTT | CATSRGTRDSSGNTIYF
TRBJ1-5 | TRBV28 | few | TRBD1 | TGTGCCAGCAGTTTGCATCGCAGGGGGGAGGATCAGCCCCAGCATTTT | CASSLHRRGEDQPQHF
TRBJ2-2 | TRBV10-3 | NA | NA | TGTGCCATCAGTGAGGCCAGGGACAAATCCACCGGGGAGCTGTTTTTT | CAISEARDKSTGELFF
TRBJ1-1 | TRBV29-1 | NA | TRBD1 | TGCAGCGTCGGGACAGGGGGCATAGCTGAAGCTTTCTTT | CSVGTGGIAEAFF
TRBJ1-1 | TRBV27 | NA | NA | TGTGCCAGCAGTTTCCCAGGGTCAACTGAAGCTTTCTTT | CASSFPGSTEAFF
TRBJ2-7 | TRBV27 | NA | TRBD2 | TGTGCCAGCAGTCCCCCGGGACTAGCGGGAGGTGACTCAATCTACGAGCAGTACTTC | CASSPPGLAGGDSIYEQYF
TRBJ2-3 | TRBV7-2 | NA | NA | TGTGCCAGCAGCCAGACTACCCTCGAATCCGGAGGTACAGATACGCAGTATTTT | CASSQTTLESGGTDTQYF
TRBJ1-5 | TRBV28 | NA | NA | TGTGCCAGCAGTTTTGGGTTTTTAACGGTCAGAACGGGGCAGCCCCAGCATTTT | CASSFGFLTVRTGQPQHF
TRBJ2-7 | TRBV20-1 | NA | NA | TGCAGTGCTTCCGGGGGCTACGAGCAGTACTTC | CSASGGYEQYF
TRBJ2-7 | TRBV10-3 | NA | TRBD2 | TGTGCCATCAGTGAGTCTAGCGGGAGCCCCCTGTACGAGCAGTACTTC | CAISESSGSPLYEQYF
TRBJ1-2 | TRBV6-5 | NA | NA | TGTGCCAGCAGTTACAGGAGAGAATATGGCTACACCTTC | CASSYRREYGYTF
TRBJ2-7 | TRBV30 | NA | TRBD1 | TGTGCCTTTATAAAGGGAGACAGGGTCTACGAGCAGTACTTC | CAFIKGDRVYEQYF
TRBJ1-3 | TRBV7-2 | NA | NA | TGTGCCAGCAGCACCGGGTCGGACATCGGCTCTGGAAACACCATATATTTT | CASSTGSDIGSGNTIYF
TRBJ1-4 | TRBV15 | NA | TRBD1 | TGTGCCACCAGGAGTCCCGGGACAGGGGCAACTAATGAAAAACTGTTTTTT | CATRSPGTGATNEKLFF
TRBJ1-4 | TRBV19 | NA | TRBD1 | TGTGCCAGTAGACAACCGGGACAGAGGGGGGCAAATGAAAAACTGTTTTTT | CASRQPGQRGANEKLFF
TRBJ1-1 | TRBV10-1 | NA | NA | TGCGCCAGCAGTGAGTCGCCCACTAACAAGGAGGTACCCACTGAAGCTTTCTTT | CASSESPTNKEVPTEAFF
TRBJ1-2 | TRBV30 | NA | NA | TGTGCCTGGAGTGTAGCCCAGACACGAAACTATGGCTACACCTTC | CAWSVAQTRNYGYTF
TRBJ1-2 | TRBV4-3 | NA | NA | TGCGCCAGCAGCCAAGAAACGCAGGGGAAATCCTATGGCTACACCTTC | CASSQETQGKSYGYTF
TRBJ2-7 | TRBV10-3 | NA | TRBD2 | TGTGCCATCAGTGAGCAACCCCCGGGACTAGCGGCCTACGAGCAGTACTTC | CAISEQPPGLAAYEQYF
TRBJ2-2 | TRBV19 | NA | TRBD1 | TGTGCCACGACGACAGGGTTGGGCCGGGAGCTGTTTTTT | CATTTGLGRELFF
TRBJ2-3 | TRBV4-1 | NA | TRBD2 | TGCGCCAGCAGCCGGGACCCTAGCGGGGGGGCCGGTTCAGATACGCAGTATTTT | CASSRDPSGGAGSDTQYF
TRBJ1-4 | TRBV29-1 | NA | TRBD1 | TGCAGCGTTCAAGAGCGGAGGGACAGGGGGGTAAAACTGTTTTTT | CSVQERRDRGVKLFF
TRBJ1-1 | TRBV4-3 | NA | NA | TGCGCCAGCAAACAGGTTATGAACACTGAAGCTTTCTTT | CASKQVMNTEAFF
TRBJ2-1 | TRBV5-1 | once | TRBD2 | TGCGCCAGCAGCTTGGCTAGCGGGGACTACAATGAGCAGTTCTTC | CASSLASGDYNEQFF
TRBJ2-7 | TRBV5-1 | NA | TRBD1 | TGCGCCAGCAGCTTCGGGACAGGGGGCGTCTACGAGCAGTACTTC | CASSFGTGGVYEQYF
TRBJ2-2 | TRBV7-8 | NA | TRBD1 | TGTGCCAGCAGCTTAGCCAGGGGGCAGGGCGGGGAGCTGTTTTTT | CASSLARGQGGELFF
TRBJ1-1 | TRBV29-1 | NA | NA | TGCAGCGTTGGGCGGACAGACAGGATCATGAACACTGAAGCTTTCTTT | CSVGRTDRIMNTEAFF
TRBJ1-1 | TRBV11-2 | NA | TRBD1 | TGTGCCAGCAGCCGAACACAACAGGGGGTGAACACTGAAGCTTTCTTT | CASSRTQQGVNTEAFF
TRBJ1-1 | TRBV6-6 | NA | NA | TGTGCCAGCACCGACGCGGGGGCGGACACTGAAGCTTTCTTT | CASTDAGADTEAFF
TRBJ1-1 | TRBV7-2 | once | NA | TGTGCCAGCAGCTTATGGCATCGGGGAATCGATGGGACTGAAGCTTTCTTT | CASSLWHRGIDGTEAFF
TRBJ2-5 | TRBV15 | NA | TRBD1 | TGTGCCACCGAGAACAGAAGGGGACAGTCATCCCAAGAGACCCAGTACTTC | CATENRRGQSSQETQYF
TRBJ1-1 | TRBV28 | NA | TRBD1 | TGTGCCAGCAGTTTTCGGGCAGGGGGCCCGTTAAGCCCTGAAGCTTTCTTT | CASSFRAGGPLSPEAFF
TRBJ1-2 | TRBV7-9 | NA | NA | TGTGCCAGCAGCTTATTGGGGACGGGGGTAGGTGGCTACACCTTC | CASSLLGTGVGGYTF
TRBJ1-2 | TRBV28 | NA | NA | TGTGCCAGCAGTTTAATCAGGCACGAGAGTGGCTACACCTTC | CASSLIRHESGYTF
TRBJ2-7 | TRBV10-3 | once | NA | TGTGCCATCAGTGAGTTACCGGGAACATCCTACGAGCAGTACTTC | CAISELPGTSYEQYF
TRBJ1-3 | TRBV5-1 | NA | NA | TGCGCCAGCAGTATGGGCATGGTTACTGGAAACACCATATATTTT | CASSMGMVTGNTIYF
TRBJ2-6 | TRBV4-1 | once | TRBD1 | TGCGCCAGCAGCCTCTGGACAGGACCGGAGTCCGGGGCCAACGTCCTGACTTTC | CASSLWTGPESGANVLTF
TRBJ2-1 | TRBV5-6 | NA | TRBD1 | TGTGCCAGCAGCCGGGAGCGGACAGGGTCCTACAATGAGCAGTTCTTC | CASSRERTGSYNEQFF
TRBJ2-5 | TRBV6-1 | NA | NA | TGTGCCAGCAGTTGGACAGCAGAGACCCAGTACTTC | CASSWTAETQYF
TRBJ2-1 | TRBV29-1 | NA | TRBD2 | TGCAGCGTTGAGGTAGCGGGAGATGAGCAGTTCTTC | CSVEVAGDEQFF
TRBJ1-3 | TRBV5-6 | NA | NA | TGTGCCAGCAGCTTGACCACGGACAAACGAAACACCATATATTTT | CASSLTTDKRNTIYF
TRBJ2-7 | TRBV28 | few | NA | TGTGCCAGCACCCCTAGTTTCTCCTACGAGCAGTACTTC | CASTPSFSYEQYF
TRBJ2-5 | TRBV28 | NA | NA | TGTGCCAGCAGTTCCAGCAGCTCAGAGAGACAGCTAGGACAAGAGACCCAGTACTTC | CASSSSSSERQLGQETQYF
TRBJ2-2 | TRBV5-4 | NA | TRBD2 | TGTGCCAGCAGCTCGCCAATTGGACTAGCGGGAACTGGGGGGGAGCTGTTTTTT | CASSSPIGLAGTGGELFF
TRBJ2-7 | TRBV7-9 | NA | NA | TGTGCCAGCAGCCGAAGAGACGAGCAGTACTTC | CASSRRDEQYF
TRBJ2-2 | TRBV27 | NA | TRBD1 | TGTGCCAGCAGTTTATCGGACAGGGGGTCCACCGGGGAGCTGTTTTTT | CASSLSDRGSTGELFF